This TCR beta chain was observed in a study of human T cells and chemical hapten exposure. Study information: Women made up most patients, who had alopecia areata, totalis or universalis. Mainly, slight library volume differences in the pool made TCR yields vary.

This clonotype was seen at least ten times. The CDR3 runs to 14 residues. The J segment lost 2 bases and the V segment lost 3 bases, leaving 2 bases of the junction unmatched. Noted time point: patch test 3, about 24 weeks after DPC sensitization. As for treatment: therapeutic diphenylcyclopropenone sensitization with weekly scalp DPC. Each CDR3 protein gets one entry after TCRdb re-called the RACE reads with MiXCR. Of tens of thousands of distinct CDR3 sequences listed, more than 10% are singletons. The sample in question was whole blood, obtained in connection with sensitization to the hapten diphenylcyclopropenone (DPC). The TCR was taken from a woman aged 50 to 60 with alopecia areata. Some clones in this sample may be carry-over from other donors' samples. The chain employs TRBV12-3 or TRBV12-4 and TRBJ2-5, with 8 bases matching TRBD2. CDR3 sequence: CASSLGLEQETQYF. The CDR3 bases are TGTGCCAGCAGTTTGGGACTAGAGCAAGAGACCCAGTACTTC.